This is a list of T cell receptor beta chains from one sample in a study of CD8 T cells in Susac syndrome. Each CDR3 protein is one row after TCRdb ran MiXCR on the immunoSEQ multiplex PCR reads. In the table there are 150,000 to 250,000 distinct CDR3 sequences, roughly 96% of which are singletons. The sample consisted of CD4+ T cells from PBMCs. These receptors were obtained from a human donor with multiple sclerosis. The CDR3 runs from the conserved cysteine through the conserved F or W. The D gene is left open where the match is weak. For some rows the clone size is stated as once, few or many, or as a class when expanded; others skip it.

J: TRBJ2-2
D: NA
V: TRBV27
size: NA
CDR3: CASRVGDTGELFF
DNA: TGTGCCAGCCGAGTTGGGGACACCGGGGAGCTGTTTTTT

J: TRBJ2-5
D: NA
V: TRBV20-1
size: NA
CDR3: CSAAPRGDETQYF
DNA: TGCAGTGCCGCGCCAAGGGGGGACGAGACCCAGTACTTC

J: TRBJ1-5
D: NA
V: TRBV20-1
size: NA
CDR3: CSGGLSNQPQHF
DNA: TGCAGTGGTGGTTTGAGCAATCAGCCCCAGCATTTT

J: TRBJ2-1
D: NA
V: TRBV11-1
size: NA
CDR3: CASSGSGIARHRASYNEQFF
DNA: TGTGCCAGTTCCGGTTCGGGAATCGCCCGTCACAGGGCCTCCTACAATGAGCAGTTCTTC

J: TRBJ1-4
D: NA
V: TRBV3-1
size: NA
CDR3: CASNRQGGNEKLFF
DNA: TGTGCCAGCAATCGGCAGGGTGGGAATGAAAAACTGTTTTTT

J: TRBJ2-7
D: TRBD1
V: TRBV20-1
size: NA
CDR3: CSAIRDRGYEQYF
DNA: TGCAGTGCTATCCGGGACAGGGGTTACGAGCAGTACTTC

J: TRBJ2-1
D: TRBD2
V: TRBV11-3
size: NA
CDR3: CASSSGTMGNEQFF
DNA: TGTGCCAGCAGCTCGGGGACTATGGGGAATGAGCAGTTCTTC

J: TRBJ1-6
D: NA
V: TRBV12-3/TRBV12-4
size: NA
CDR3: CASSFLPNSPLHF
DNA: TGTGCCAGCAGTTTTCTTCCTAATTCACCCCTCCACTTT

J: TRBJ1-6
D: NA
V: TRBV3-1
size: NA
CDR3: CASSQAVRPPPPLHF
DNA: TGTGCCAGCAGCCAAGCGGTCAGGCCTCCTCCACCCCTCCACTTT

J: TRBJ2-3
D: NA
V: TRBV27
size: NA
CDR3: CASSGGRSTDTQYF
DNA: TGTGCCAGCAGCGGTGGGAGATCCACAGATACGCAGTATTTT

J: TRBJ2-5
D: NA
V: TRBV29-1
size: NA
CDR3: CSVQSSGQETQYF
DNA: TGCAGCGTTCAGTCGAGCGGGCAAGAGACCCAGTACTTC

J: TRBJ2-2
D: NA
V: TRBV27
size: NA
CDR3: CATSPRPEATGELFF
DNA: TGTGCCACCTCTCCTCGGCCCGAGGCCACCGGGGAGCTGTTTTTT

J: TRBJ2-1
D: TRBD2
V: TRBV7-8
size: NA
CDR3: CASSLRAGAGGEQFF
DNA: TGTGCCAGCAGCCTAAGGGCGGGAGCAGGAGGTGAGCAGTTCTTC

J: TRBJ2-3
D: NA
V: TRBV7-9
size: NA
CDR3: CASSLAAGAPSDTQYF
DNA: TGTGCCAGCAGCTTAGCGGCGGGGGCCCCTTCAGATACGCAGTATTTT

J: TRBJ1-5
D: TRBD1
V: TRBV19
size: NA
CDR3: CASSKGERQGSNQPQHF
DNA: TGTGCCAGTAGTAAAGGGGAAAGACAGGGGAGCAATCAGCCCCAGCATTTT

J: TRBJ1-1
D: NA
V: TRBV9
size: NA
CDR3: CASSGGMGTKAFF
DNA: TGTGCCAGCAGCGGAGGGATGGGGACAAAGGCTTTCTTT

J: TRBJ2-2
D: NA
V: TRBV15
size: NA
CDR3: CATSLDRIGGELFF
DNA: TGTGCCACCAGCTTGGACAGAATTGGCGGGGAGCTGTTTTTT

J: TRBJ2-1
D: NA
V: TRBV27
size: NA
CDR3: CASKGGGAYNEQFF
DNA: TGTGCCAGCAAGGGGGGAGGGGCGTACAATGAGCAGTTCTTC

J: TRBJ1-2
D: NA
V: TRBV4-2
size: NA
CDR3: CASMGQGRYGYTF
DNA: TGTGCCAGCATGGGGCAGGGGCGCTATGGCTACACCTTC

J: TRBJ1-1
D: NA
V: TRBV5-6
size: NA
CDR3: CASSLIDGRNRNTEAFF
DNA: TGTGCCAGCAGCTTGATCGACGGACGGAACAGGAACACTGAAGCTTTCTTT

J: TRBJ2-1
D: NA
V: TRBV20-1
size: NA
CDR3: CSASPDPYNEQFF
DNA: TGCAGTGCTAGTCCCGACCCCTACAATGAGCAGTTCTTC

J: TRBJ2-2
D: NA
V: TRBV27
size: NA
CDR3: CASRRTGTGELFF
DNA: TGTGCCAGCAGACGGACGGGCACCGGGGAGCTGTTTTTT

J: TRBJ2-2
D: NA
V: TRBV19
size: NA
CDR3: CASSPWEAGELFF
DNA: TGTGCCAGTAGTCCGTGGGAGGCCGGGGAGCTGTTTTTT

J: TRBJ1-6
D: TRBD1
V: TRBV30
size: NA
CDR3: CAWSATGPSPLHF
DNA: TGTGCCTGGAGTGCGACAGGGCCTTCACCCCTCCACTTT

J: TRBJ2-5
D: NA
V: TRBV10-3
size: NA
CDR3: CAISGGTRGGETQYF
DNA: TGTGCCATCAGTGGAGGGACCCGAGGCGGAGAGACCCAGTACTTC

J: TRBJ2-7
D: NA
V: TRBV5-4
size: NA
CDR3: CASSRPGAGYDEQYF
DNA: TGTGCCAGCAGCCGACCCGGGGCAGGGTACGACGAGCAGTACTTC

J: TRBJ1-2
D: NA
V: TRBV5-1
size: NA
CDR3: CASSRGTDSYGYTF
DNA: TGCGCCAGCAGCCGGGGGACGGATTCCTATGGCTACACCTTC

J: TRBJ2-3
D: TRBD2
V: TRBV4-1
size: NA
CDR3: CASSPGVSGRGTDTQYF
DNA: TGCGCCAGCAGCCCGGGGGTTAGCGGGAGGGGCACAGATACGCAGTATTTT

J: TRBJ1-1
D: NA
V: TRBV29-1
size: NA
CDR3: CSVLPSRDSTEAFF
DNA: TGCAGCGTTCTCCCTAGCCGGGACTCCACTGAAGCTTTCTTT

J: TRBJ2-2
D: NA
V: TRBV29-1
size: few
CDR3: CSVRGYTGELFF
DNA: TGCAGCGTCAGGGGATACACCGGGGAGCTGTTTTTT

J: TRBJ2-3
D: TRBD2
V: TRBV24-1
size: NA
CDR3: CATSDILAGARDTQYF
DNA: TGTGCCACCAGTGATATCCTAGCGGGAGCCCGAGATACGCAGTATTTT

J: TRBJ2-5
D: TRBD2
V: TRBV20-1
size: NA
CDR3: CSARGTSGKEETQYF
DNA: TGCAGTGCTAGGGGGACTAGCGGGAAGGAAGAGACCCAGTACTTC

J: TRBJ2-1
D: NA
V: TRBV3-1
size: NA
CDR3: CASSQQQGGYNEQFF
DNA: TGTGCCAGCAGCCAACAACAGGGAGGGTACAATGAGCAGTTCTTC

J: TRBJ2-4
D: TRBD2
V: TRBV20-1
size: NA
CDR3: CSARDHAAGVAKNIQYF
DNA: TGCAGTGCTAGAGATCATGCGGCGGGGGTAGCCAAAAACATTCAGTACTTC

J: TRBJ2-7
D: TRBD2
V: TRBV11-2
size: NA
CDR3: CASRLGRASGSSHEQYF
DNA: TGTGCCAGCAGGCTAGGGAGGGCTAGCGGGAGCTCCCACGAGCAGTACTTC

J: TRBJ1-2
D: NA
V: TRBV20-1
size: NA
CDR3: CSANRDYYGYTF
DNA: TGCAGTGCTAACCGGGACTACTATGGCTACACCTTC

J: TRBJ1-1
D: TRBD1
V: TRBV12-3/TRBV12-4
size: NA
CDR3: CASTPLRGQGGAEAFF
DNA: TGTGCCAGCACCCCCTTAAGGGGACAGGGGGGAGCTGAAGCTTTCTTT

J: TRBJ2-5
D: NA
V: TRBV24-1
size: NA
CDR3: CATSDLGTSGETQYF
DNA: TGTGCCACCAGTGATTTGGGGACTTCGGGAGAGACCCAGTACTTC

J: TRBJ2-5
D: NA
V: TRBV20-1
size: NA
CDR3: CSARDGETQYF
DNA: TGCAGTGCTAGAGATGGGGAGACCCAGTACTTC

J: TRBJ1-2
D: NA
V: TRBV6-5
size: few
CDR3: CASSSSGYTF
DNA: TGTGCCAGCAGTTCAAGTGGCTACACCTTC

J: TRBJ2-1
D: TRBD2
V: TRBV14
size: NA
CDR3: CASSQAGGRLNEQFF
DNA: TGTGCCAGCAGCCAAGCTGGCGGGAGGCTCAATGAGCAGTTCTTC

J: TRBJ1-2
D: NA
V: TRBV29-1
size: NA
CDR3: CSVVMVVGVGDGYTF
DNA: TGCAGCGTCGTCATGGTCGTCGGCGTCGGGGATGGCTACACCTTC

J: TRBJ1-2
D: NA
V: TRBV29-1
size: NA
CDR3: CSVGGLYGYTF
DNA: TGCAGCGTTGGGGGCCTCTATGGCTACACCTTC

J: TRBJ1-2
D: NA
V: TRBV6-6
size: NA
CDR3: CASSYSGPGYTF
DNA: TGTGCCAGCAGTTACTCAGGACCTGGCTACACCTTC

J: TRBJ2-1
D: NA
V: TRBV6-5
size: NA
CDR3: CASSAPGGVNEQFF
DNA: TGTGCCAGCAGTGCCCCAGGGGGGGTAAATGAGCAGTTCTTC

J: TRBJ1-2
D: NA
V: TRBV27
size: NA
CDR3: CASSLRGNYGYTF
DNA: TGTGCCAGCAGTTTACGGGGGAACTATGGCTACACCTTC

J: TRBJ2-1
D: TRBD2
V: TRBV6-5
size: NA
CDR3: CASSTEREVFGYNEQFF
DNA: TGTGCCAGCAGTACTGAGCGGGAGGTATTTGGCTACAATGAGCAGTTCTTC

J: TRBJ1-5
D: NA
V: TRBV20-1
size: NA
CDR3: CSARDGADSNQPQHF
DNA: TGCAGTGCTAGAGATGGGGCGGATAGCAATCAGCCCCAGCATTTT

J: TRBJ2-7
D: TRBD1
V: TRBV12-3/TRBV12-4
size: NA
CDR3: CASRFRDRGYEQYF
DNA: TGTGCCAGCAGATTCCGGGACAGGGGGTACGAGCAGTACTTC

J: TRBJ1-2
D: TRBD1
V: TRBV7-3
size: once
CDR3: CASSLSRVTGDGYTF
DNA: TGTGCCAGCAGCTTAAGTAGAGTGACAGGGGACGGCTACACCTTC

J: TRBJ2-5
D: NA
V: TRBV24-1
size: NA
CDR3: CATSAGTQETQYF
DNA: TGTGCCACCAGTGCCGGGACCCAAGAGACCCAGTACTTC

J: TRBJ2-4
D: TRBD2
V: TRBV27
size: NA
CDR3: CASRRLADIAKNIQYF
DNA: TGTGCCAGCAGACGACTAGCGGATATAGCCAAAAACATTCAGTACTTC

J: TRBJ2-1
D: TRBD2
V: TRBV30
size: once
CDR3: CAWRTVAGGSPSYNEQFF
DNA: TGTGCCTGGAGGACAGTTGCGGGAGGATCACCTTCCTACAATGAGCAGTTCTTC